The 20 T cell receptor beta chains below were found in one sample sequenced in a study of regulatory T cells in long-lasting Graves disease. Arm-PCR of CDR3 regions with iRepertoire HTBI primers generated TCR beta libraries. TCRdb recomputed calls from the multiplex PCR reads with MiXCR, one row per CDR3 protein. Seen here are under 300,000 distinct CDR3 sequences, under 20% observed once, and the top ten hold around 15%. The time point here: newly diagnosed GD, antithyroid drugs for less than 3 months. PBMC-extracted RNA yielded the TCR library. A further study also used this sample, focusing on T cells in Graves' hyperthyroidism and ophthalmopathy.

Sequencing was performed on peripheral blood mononuclear cells (PBMCs), taken at new diagnosis, from a patient treated with antithyroid drugs. These receptors originate from a woman between 25 and 40 years old with Graves disease.

This clonotype was recorded at least ten times. This rearrangement joins TRBV10-3 to TRBJ1-1; D gene uncertain. Germline lookup yields CDR1 ENHRY and CDR2 SYGVKD. The CDR3 loop spans 13 amino acids. V gave up 3 bases and J gave up 7 bases, with 12 bases separating them. This CDR3 reads CAISEVHENEAFF. The CDR3 DNA is TGTGCCATCAGTGAAGTACACGAAAATGAAGCTTTCTTT.

On this clonotype: This likely reflects a read error, since a far larger clone is one base away. V and J are TRBV7-2 and TRBJ2-5; D is uncertain. The CDR3 runs to 13 residues. Trimming removed 0 bases from V and 11 bases from J, with 13 bases in between. CDR1 is SGHTA and CDR2 is FQGNSA in the germline V gene. The CDR3 here is CASSLADQTEQYF. The CDR3 nucleotides read TGTGCCAGCAGCTTAGCGGACCAGACTGAGCAGTACTTC.

In the case of this clonotype: This probably arose from a read error, given a far larger clone one base away. The chain employs TRBV7-8 and TRBJ1-5; D remains ambiguous. CDR3 length: 15 residues. Germline CDR1 reads SGHVS; CDR2 reads FQNEAQ. V was trimmed by 7 bases and J by 1 base, leaving 14 bases between them. CDR3 DNA sequence: TGTGCCAGCACCCCGACGAAGACGAGCAATCAGCCCCAGCATTTT. Translation: CASTPTKTSNQPQHF.

This clonotype was seen repeatedly, ten times or more. This chain uses TRBV20-1 with TRBJ2-5; 8 bases fit TRBD2. CDR1 DFQATT and CDR2 SNEGSKA come from the germline V gene (reference sequence). Trimming removed 5 bases from V and 5 bases from J; junction bases left unmatched: 13. The CDR3 spans 15 residues. The CDR3: CSAQSSRGGRETQYF. The CDR3 nucleotides read TGCAGTGCTCAATCGTCCCGGGGGGGCAGGGAGACCCAGTACTTC.

The rearrangement uses TRBV4-2 and TRBJ1-1, with D uncertain. Trimming removed 4 bases at V and 3 bases at J, with 9 bases between. From germline, CDR1 is LGHNA and CDR2 YNFKEQ. CDR3 length equals 13 residues. The CDR3 region has the DNA TGTGCCAGCAGCCCGACGGAGGACACTGAAGCTTTCTTT. This codes for CASSPTEDTEAFF.

In this sample, this clonotype turned up many times. The chain combines TRBV20-1 with TRBJ2-3; a weak D match, TRBD1 (5 bases). The germline V gene has CDR1 DFQATT and CDR2 SNEGSKA (reference sequence). The CDR3 totals 12 residues. This CDR3 is CSPRVGTDTQYF. For the CDR3, the DNA is TGCAGCCCCAGGGTAGGAACAGATACGCAGTATTTT.

Concerning this clonotype: This clone may be a read error of a much larger clone one base away. V and J are TRBV20-1 and TRBJ2-3, with a weak D call TRBD1 (6 bases). Per the germline V gene, CDR1 is DFQATT and CDR2 is SNEGSKA (reference sequence). The CDR3 is made up of 15 amino acids. The V end lost 6 bases, the J end lost 3 bases, and 19 bases lay between the germline ends. The CDR3 spells CSAKLRLTGTDTQYF. CDR3 nucleotides: TGCAGTGCCAAACTAAGACTTACAGGGACAGATACGCAGTATTTT.

Many counts were recorded for this clonotype. CDR3 sequence reads: CASSQQGYEQYF. Written as DNA, the CDR3 is TGTGCCAGCAGTCAACAGGGCTACGAGCAGTACTTC. The chain combines TRBV6-1 with TRBJ2-7; D perhaps matches TRBD1 (6 bases). The CDR3 contains 12 residues. Per germline, CDR1 MNHNS and CDR2 SASEGT. V lost 5 bases to trimming and J lost 3 bases, with 8 bases between them.

This clonotype came up many times. V usage is TRBV5-6 and J usage is TRBJ2-7; TRBD2 matches 14 bases. CDR1 and CDR2 from the germline V gene are SGHDT and YYEEEE. J gave up 0 bases and V 4 bases, and 9 bases lay outside the gene matches. The CDR3 length is 18 residues. CDR3 sequence: CASSRLAGGTSYSYEQYF. As DNA, the CDR3 is TGTGCCAGCAGCAGACTAGCGGGGGGGACGAGCTACTCCTACGAGCAGTACTTC. The full variable domain, with the rest looked up from reference TRBV5-6 and TRBJ2-7, is DAGVTQSPTHLIKTRGQQVTLRCSPKSGHDTVSWYQQALGQGPQFIFQYYEEEERQRGNFPDRFSGHQFPNYSSELNVNALLLGDSALYLCASSRLAGGTSYSYEQYFGPGTRLTVT.

This clonotype was counted at least ten times. The chain uses TRBV12-3 or TRBV12-4 and TRBJ2-7; 8 nucleotides match TRBD1. The CDR3 is made up of 15 amino acids. Losses at the gene ends were 7 bases for V and 3 bases for J; bases not matched to a gene: 11. CDR3 bases: TGTGCCAGCATCAACGGACAGGGAGCTTTCTACGAGCAGTACTTC. Residues: CASINGQGAFYEQYF.

This clonotype showed up just a few times. The genes are TRBV5-4 and TRBJ2-2; 10 bases are a match to TRBD1. V shed 3 bases and J 7 bases; nucleotides not matched to a gene: 9. Germline loops: CDR1 SGHNT, CDR2 YYREEE (reference sequence). The CDR3 has 16 amino acids. CDR3 sequence (DNA): TGTGCCAGCAGCTCTACCGACAGGGGGCGTAACGGGGAGCTGTTTTTT. Translating it yields CASSSTDRGRNGELFF.

Details on this clonotype: A single base separates this from a much larger clone, so it may be a read error. This chain joins TRBV6-2 or TRBV6-3 and TRBJ1-4, with D hard to call. Germline CDR1 is MNHEY and CDR2 is SVGEGT. The ends were cut back, 5 bases at V and 8 bases at J, with 12 bases in the middle. The CDR3 consists of 13 residues. CDR3 sequence: CASSEGSREKLFF. The CDR3 nucleotides are TGTGCCAGCAGTGAGGGATCTCGGGAAAAACTGTTTTTT.

The V and J genes are TRBV6-1 and TRBJ2-2, with D perhaps given as TRBD1 or TRBD2 (6 bases each). CDR3 length: 17 residues. V dropped 10 bases and J dropped 0 bases, with 21 bases sitting between them. Germline V CDR1 and CDR2: MNHNS, SASEGT. CDR3 residues: CATGKGGRVANTGELFF. Written as DNA, the CDR3 is TGTGCCACCGGGAAGGGGGGCAGGGTCGCGAACACCGGGGAGCTGTTTTTT.

This clonotype has only a few counts. A far more abundant clone sits one base away, making this likely a read error. The V and J genes are TRBV11-1 and TRBJ2-4, with D perhaps assigned TRBD1 or TRBD2 (5 bases each). The CDR3 consists of 15 residues. CDR1 is SGHAT, CDR2 FQDESV, per germline (reference sequence). CDR3 sequence reads: CASSPEEGMSNEQLF. The DNA of the CDR3 is TGTGCCAGCAGCCCAGAAGAGGGGATGAGTAATGAGCAGCTCTTC.

This clonotype was recorded at least ten times. The chain carries TRBV19 and TRBJ2-5, with D unresolved. Trimming stripped 7 bases from V and 2 bases from J, with 11 bases between. CDR3 length equals 13 residues. Germline assignment: CDR1 LNHDA and CDR2 SQIVND (reference sequence). CDR3 bases: TGTGCCAGTAAGAATTTGCTTCAAGAGACCCAGTACTTC. Translation gives CASKNLLQETQYF.

This clonotype was found a few times. The chain has TRBV7-2 and TRBJ2-7; 8 bases align to TRBD2. Germline V CDR1 and CDR2: SGHTA, FQGNSA. This CDR3 spans 14 amino acids. V trimming: 1 base; J trimming: 6 bases; junction bases outside the gene matches: 5. The CDR3 coding sequence is TGTGCCAGCAGCTTAGAGGGGACTAGTCTCGAGCAGTACTTC. It specifies CASSLEGTSLEQYF.

This clonotype showed up many times. The gene calls are TRBV18 and TRBJ2-3; TRBD1 agrees at 7 bases. The V gene end was trimmed by 4 bases and the J gene end by 1 base; junction bases not matched to a gene: 2. This CDR3 comprises 14 residues. The V gene's germline CDR1 is KGHSH and CDR2 LQKENI. CDR3 amino acids: CASSHGQGTDTQYF. The DNA of the CDR3 is TGTGCCAGCTCACACGGACAGGGCACAGATACGCAGTATTTT. Filled out from reference TRBV18 and TRBJ2-3, the complete variable domain reads NAGVMQNPRHLVRRRGQEARLRCSPMKGHSHVYWYRQLPEEGLKFMVYLQKENIIDESGMPKERFSAEFPKEGPSILRIQQVVRGDSAAYFCASSHGQGTDTQYFGPGTRLTVL.

Ten or more counts support this clonotype. J is TRBJ1-2 and V is TRBV6-1, with a weak D call TRBD1 (5 bases). V was cut by 6 bases and J by 4 bases, with 18 bases left in between. Looked up from germline, CDR1 is MNHNS and CDR2 is SASEGT. The CDR3 sequence is 15 residues long. CDR3 residues: CASSLGGRGAYGYTF. DNA for the CDR3: TGTGCCAGCAGCCTCGGCGGTAGAGGGGCCTATGGCTACACCTTC.

The gene calls are TRBV25-1 and TRBJ1-2; D unclear. This CDR3 is 12 amino acids long. V was trimmed by 1 base and J by 8 bases, leaving 8 bases between them. The germline V gene has CDR1 MGHDK and CDR2 SYGVNS. This chain's CDR3 is CASSESVGGYTF. CDR3 DNA: TGTGCCAGCAGTGAATCCGTGGGGGGCTACACCTTC.

For this clonotype: A single base is all that separates this from a far larger clone, so a read error is likely. This rearrangement joins TRBV13 to TRBJ2-1; TRBD2 aligns across 9 bases. The CDR3 extends over 15 amino acids. Germline CDR1 reads PRHDT; CDR2 reads FYEKMQ (reference sequence). As DNA, the CDR3 is TGCGCCAGCAGCCCTACCTTAGCGGGAGACCAAGAGCAGTTCTTC. Protein: CASSPTLAGDQEQFF.